This TCR beta chain was sequenced during a study of T cell responses to AZD1222 COVID-19 vaccine. Findings of the study overall: Researchers took repertoire samples only after the peak T cell response had come. The donor cohort was predominantly white British with a female majority, and clonal diversity may have been underestimated.

Repertoires were generated with immunoSEQ multiplex PCR, while TCRdb's copy carries only in-frame clones and drops some. The sample yields about 64,000 clones, about nine tenths seen once. In regard to this clone: As yet, its antigen is unknown.

Sample: peripheral blood, taken 28 days after the second dose of the MenACWY control vaccine. The receptor was isolated from an adult who received the MenACWY meningococcal vaccine as a control.

In DNA, the CDR3 is TGCGCCAGCAGCCCTGGAGCCGGGCGCTACGAGCAGTACTTC. Translation: CASSPGAGRYEQYF. The chain recombines TRBV4-3 with TRBJ2-7; D is ambiguous. V lost 4 bases and J 3 bases, leaving 13 bases between the germline ends. This CDR3 has 14 residues. Germline V gives CDR1 LGHNA, CDR2 YSLEER.